Shown below are 18 T cell receptor beta chains from a single sample sequenced in a study of cytomegalovirus exposure and HLA in healthy donors. It was with 60 Vbeta and 13 Jbeta primers that the PCR ran. Some clones are missing from TCRdb's copy, which holds only in-frame ones; the method was immunoSEQ multiplex PCR. The repertoire consists of 100,000 to 150,000 clones, with more than 60% occurring once and the leading ten covering approximately 4.1%. The sequenced sample was PBMCs. The receptors were sampled from a middle-aged woman in good health and CMV-seronegative.

The chain couples TRBV28 to TRBJ2-3; TRBD2 matches 8 bases. Germline values: CDR1 MDHEN, CDR2 SYDVKM. The length of the CDR3 is 12 residues. J was trimmed by 10 bases and V by 11 bases; bases with no gene match: 11. The DNA for the CDR3 is TGTGCCGGCACCGGGGGGGACGAGGCGCAGTATTTT. Protein sequence: CAGTGGDEAQYF.

The chain is built from TRBV5-1 and TRBJ1-6; 8 nucleotides line up with TRBD1. The trim removed 3 bases at V and 0 bases at J, leaving 8 bases unmatched. Looked up from germline, CDR1 is SGHRS and CDR2 is YFSETQ. The CDR3 extends over 18 amino acids. In DNA form, the CDR3 reads TGCGCCAGCAGCTGGCAGGGACAGGATTACTCCTATAATTCACCCCTCCACTTT. As protein: CASSWQGQDYSYNSPLHF.

The chain combines TRBV18 with TRBJ2-1; 7 bases match TRBD2. Per germline, CDR1 KGHSH and CDR2 LQKENI. The length of the CDR3 is 17 residues. V lost 3 bases and J lost 0; bases outside the gene matches: 8. CDR3 in DNA: TGTGCCAGCTCACCTACCATAAGGACTAGCTCCTACAATGAGCAGTTCTTC. Protein product: CASSPTIRTSSYNEQFF.

The chain combines TRBV5-6 with TRBJ1-2; D may be TRBD1 (5 bases). Germline lookup yields CDR1 SGHDT and CDR2 YYEEEE. Trimming took off 4 bases at V and 4 bases at J, with 14 bases between the two ends. This CDR3 has 14 residues. CDR3 DNA sequence: TGTGCCAGCAGCCCCTGGGGCTCCCGCTATGGCTACACCTTC. As protein: CASSPWGSRYGYTF.

J is TRBJ2-6 and V is TRBV4-2; D not certain. The CDR3 is 16 residues long. The germline V gene encodes CDR1 LGHNA and CDR2 YNFKEQ. Trimming pared 1 base from V and 2 bases from J, leaving 9 bases between. CDR3 in DNA: TGTGCCAGCAGCCAAGGTCTGGAGACTGGGGCCAACGTCCTGACTTTC. This encodes CASSQGLETGANVLTF.

The V gene is TRBV7-9, the J gene TRBJ1-2; TRBD1 matches 9 bases. V lost 5 bases to trimming and J lost 4 bases; unmatched junction nucleotides: 11. Germline V CDR1 and CDR2: SEHNR, FQNEAQ (reference sequence). The CDR3 is 16 amino acids. CDR3 in amino acids: CASSAYRDRDPYGYTF. Written as DNA, the CDR3 is TGTGCCAGCAGCGCTTACCGGGACAGGGATCCCTATGGCTACACCTTC.

J is TRBJ1-3 and V is TRBV4-3; 7 bases map to TRBD1. The CDR3 has 16 amino acids. J lost 0 bases, V lost 0 bases, and 2 bases had no gene match. Germline lookup yields CDR1 LGHNA and CDR2 YSLEER. CDR3 amino acids: CASSQESGGSGNTIYF. CDR3 bases: TGCGCCAGCAGCCAAGAGTCAGGGGGCTCTGGAAACACCATATATTTT.

This clone was detected only once. V is TRBV6-6 and J is TRBJ1-5, with 8 bases identical to TRBD1. The CDR3 is made up of 16 amino acids. V lost 0 bases and J lost 4; bases outside the gene matches: 5. CDR1 and CDR2 from the germline V gene are MNHNY and SVGAGI (reference sequence). The CDR3 coding sequence is TGTGCCAGCAGTTACTCCACAGGGGGGAGTAATCAGCCCCAGCATTTT. It translates to CASSYSTGGSNQPQHF.

This chain joins TRBV5-1 and TRBJ2-7, with 15 bases fitting TRBD2. The CDR3 consists of 17 residues. Per the germline V gene, CDR1 is SGHRS and CDR2 is YFSETQ. The V gene end was trimmed by 3 bases and the J gene end by 1 base; junction bases not matched to a gene: 5. CDR3 bases: TGCGCCAGCAGCTCGGGACTAGCGGGAGGCGAATCCTACGAGCAGTACTTC. This translates into CASSSGLAGGESYEQYF.

The rearrangement links TRBV9 to TRBJ2-7; 8 positions match TRBD2. The trim removed 6 bases at V and 0 bases at J, leaving 8 bases unmatched. The CDR3 length is 15 residues. Germline CDR1 is SGDLS and CDR2 is YYNGEE. The CDR3 sequence is CASTGGASSSYEQYF. CDR3 in DNA: TGTGCCAGCACCGGGGGGGCTAGTAGCTCCTACGAGCAGTACTTC.

The genes are TRBV9 and TRBJ2-1; 8 nucleotides align to TRBD2. Germline loops: CDR1 SGDLS, CDR2 YYNGEE. The CDR3 has 12 amino acids. V was clipped by 4 bases and J by 15 bases; unmatched bases: 9. The CDR3 sequence: CASSQSGSAPFF. The CDR3, as DNA: TGTGCCAGCAGCCAAAGCGGGAGTGCGCCGTTCTTC.

The chain recombines TRBV5-6 with TRBJ2-7; D gene ambiguous. The germline gives CDR1 SGHDT, CDR2 YYEEEE. CDR3 length equals 11 residues. The V end was cut by 2 bases, the J end by 6 bases, with 6 bases between. The chain's CDR3 is CASSFTGEQYF. In nucleotides, the CDR3 is TGTGCCAGCAGCTTTACGGGCGAGCAGTACTTC.

The J gene is TRBJ2-1, the V gene TRBV4-2, with 10 nucleotides matching TRBD2. Trimming took 3 bases from V and 2 from J; bases not matched to a gene: 4. The germline gives CDR1 LGHNA, CDR2 YNFKEQ. The CDR3 has 16 amino acids. CDR3 sequence (DNA): TGTGCCAGCAGCCACCAAGCGGGAGGGCCCTACAATGAGCAGTTCTTC. Encoded protein: CASSHQAGGPYNEQFF.

The chain is built from TRBV5-1 and TRBJ2-7; 7 bases are shared with TRBD1. Per the germline V gene, CDR1 is SGHRS and CDR2 is YFSETQ. The CDR3 extends over 15 amino acids. Unmatched junction bases numbered 3, after V lost 0 bases and J lost 0 bases. The CDR3 is CASSLGDRTSYEQYF. For the CDR3, the DNA is TGCGCCAGCAGCTTGGGGGACAGAACCTCCTACGAGCAGTACTTC.

The CDR3 reads CASSLDRWGYEQYF. DNA of the CDR3: TGTGCCAGCAGCTTAGACAGGTGGGGATACGAGCAGTACTTC. The chain links TRBV7-2 to TRBJ2-7, with D perhaps matching TRBD1 (5 bases). The length of the CDR3 is 14 residues. Germline V lookup: CDR1 SGHTA, CDR2 FQGNSA. The V end was cut by 1 base, the J end by 4 bases, with 11 bases between.

The chain combines TRBV6-5 with TRBJ2-5, with a possible D match to TRBD1 (5 bases). The CDR3 has 13 amino acids. Germline V gives CDR1 MNHEY, CDR2 SVGAGI. V was cut by 6 bases and J by 1 base, with 9 bases left in between. Here the CDR3 reads CASSQDTQETQYF. As DNA, the CDR3 is TGTGCCAGCAGCCAGGACACCCAAGAGACCCAGTACTTC.

A few counts support this clone. The V gene is TRBV27, the J gene TRBJ1-2, with D possibly TRBD1 on 5 matching bases. The CDR3 is 16 residues long. Trimming pared 5 bases from V and 4 bases from J, leaving 20 bases between. The germline V gene encodes CDR1 MNHEY and CDR2 SMNVEV (reference sequence). The CDR3 DNA reads as TGTGCCAGCAGTCCTGCGTCGCATGGACATCTCTATGGCTACACCTTC. Translating it yields CASSPASHGHLYGYTF.

The genes are TRBV5-1 and TRBJ2-3; TRBD2 aligns across 7 bases. The germline V gene has CDR1 SGHRS and CDR2 YFSETQ. The CDR3 is 16 residues long. Trimming cost V 4 bases and J 0 bases; bases outside gene matches: 8. CDR3 nucleotides: TGCGCCAGCAGCCCGTTATCGCGGGGGAGCACAGATACGCAGTATTTT. Its translation: CASSPLSRGSTDTQYF. The full variable domain, in which reference TRBV5-1 and TRBJ2-3 provide the parts outside the CDR3, is KAGVTQTPRYLIKTRGQQVTLSCSPISGHRSVSWYQQTPGQGLQFLFEYFSETQRNKGNFPGRFSGRQFSNSRSEMNVSTLELGDSALYLCASSPLSRGSTDTQYFGPGTRLTVL.